Shown below are 14 T cell receptor beta chains from a single sample sequenced in a study of T cells in Graves' hyperthyroidism and ophthalmopathy. From RNA transcripts, TCR beta CDR3 regions were amplified. TCR CDR3 underwent first-round RT-PCR with the HTBI primer set. TCRdb re-called the multiplex PCR reads through MiXCR, storing one row per CDR3 protein. The data contain fewer than 650,000 distinct CDR3 sequences, approximately 15% of them singletons. Sequences were obtained from blood. Source of these receptors: a woman younger than 35 with Graves' ophthalmopathy.

A note on this clonotype: The DNA is left out, because the CDR3 cannot be placed on it with certainty; the CDR3 is given as TCRdb lists it. The chain employs TRBV7-3 and TRBJ2-7; the table's D call TRBD2 went unverified against the DNA. The CDR3 adds up to 22 amino acids, both ends counted. The germline V gene has CDR1 SGHTA and CDR2 FQGTGA. CDR3 protein: CASSIYLCSANGLAEAPYEQYF.

This clonotype was recorded at least ten times. V is TRBV11-1 and J is TRBJ1-1; 8 bases are a match to TRBD1. V dropped 0 bases and J dropped 1; count of bases not matched to a gene: 13. From germline, CDR1 is SGHAT and CDR2 FQDESV (reference sequence). The CDR3 is 19 amino acids. For the CDR3, the DNA is TGTGCCAGCAGCTTAGCGCCTCGTAGGACAGGGCGCCAGAACACTGAAGCTTTCTTT. Protein: CASSLAPRRTGRQNTEAFF. The full variable domain, in which reference TRBV11-1 and TRBJ1-1 provide the parts outside the CDR3, is EAEVAQSPRYKITEKSQAVAFWCDPISGHATLYWYRQILGQGPELLVQFQDESVVDDSQLPKDRFSAERLKGVDSTLKIQPAELGDSAMYLCASSLAPRRTGRQNTEAFFGQGTRLTVV.

This clonotype was recorded many times. The V and J genes are TRBV2 and TRBJ1-5, with D perhaps matching TRBD1 (6 bases). The CDR3 runs to 20 residues. Germline CDR1 is SNHLY and CDR2 is FYNNEI. Trimming removed 0 bases from V and 0 bases from J, with 21 bases in between. This chain's CDR3 is CASSEAPGQGPSYSNQPQHF. The DNA for the CDR3 is TGTGCCAGCAGTGAAGCACCTGGGCAGGGGCCATCGTATAGCAATCAGCCCCAGCATTTT.

This clonotype appeared many times. The V gene is TRBV20-1, the J gene TRBJ2-4, with D possibly TRBD1 on 6 matching bases. The CDR3 has 14 amino acids. Germline CDR1 reads DFQATT; CDR2 reads SNEGSKA (reference sequence). Deletions cut 3 bases from V and 3 bases from J, with 12 bases between. The CDR3 nucleotides are TGCAGTGCTAGGAGCACAGGGAGCAAAAACATTCAGTACTTC. Amino acid sequence: CSARSTGSKNIQYF.

This clonotype was seen ten or more times. This sequence joins TRBV19 and TRBJ2-7, with 7 bases lining up with TRBD1. Germline V gives CDR1 LNHDA, CDR2 SQIVND (reference sequence). V gave up 6 bases and J gave up 2 bases; unmatched junction bases: 10. The CDR3 is made up of 15 amino acids. CDR3 DNA sequence: TGTGCCAGTAGACTAGGACAGGCGGCTCCCTACGAGCAGTACTTC. It specifies CASRLGQAAPYEQYF. Based on the CDR3 plus reference TRBV19 and TRBJ2-7, the full variable domain is DGGITQSPKYLFRKEGQNVTLSCEQNLNHDAMYWYRQDPGQGLRLIYYSQIVNDFQKGDIAEGYSVSREKKESFPLTVTSAQKNPTAFYLCASRLGQAAPYEQYFGPGTRLTVT.

This clonotype appeared many times. The V call is TRBV7-2, the J call TRBJ2-7, with D uncertain. V was trimmed by 3 bases and J by 5 bases, leaving 14 bases between them. Germline V gene sequence: CDR1 SGHTA, CDR2 FQGNSA. This CDR3 contains 14 residues. The CDR3 sequence: CASSFVHGRDEQYF. In nucleotides, the CDR3 is TGTGCCAGCAGCTTTGTACACGGTCGAGACGAGCAGTACTTC.

Ten or more counts support this clonotype. V usage is TRBV2 and J usage is TRBJ2-3; 7 bases are a match to TRBD1. CDR3 length: 14 residues. Germline CDR1 SNHLY, CDR2 FYNNEI. V lost 6 bases and J lost 0; bases outside the gene matches: 3. CDR3: CASSSGGSTDTQYF. The CDR3 nucleotides are TGTGCCAGCAGCTCAGGGGGTAGCACAGATACGCAGTATTTT.

To note about this clonotype: This could be a read error, since a much larger clone is one nucleotide away. The chain combines TRBV2 with TRBJ2-7, with 8 bases lining up with TRBD2. The germline gives CDR1 SNHLY, CDR2 FYNNEI. The CDR3 is 19 residues long. J was trimmed by 2 bases and V by 6 bases; bases with no gene match: 21. CDR3 protein: CASSLAGPSGRRPTYEQYF. The CDR3 coding sequence is TGTGCCAGCAGCTTAGCGGGGCCGAGCGGGAGACGGCCCACCTACGAGCAGTACTTC.

This clonotype showed up many times. This rearrangement joins TRBV6-1 to TRBJ1-3; TRBD1 aligns across 8 bases. V lost 5 bases to trimming and J lost 2 bases; unmatched junction nucleotides: 5. Germline assignment: CDR1 MNHNS and CDR2 SASEGT. This CDR3 spans 15 amino acids. The CDR3 here is CASSPRTGTGNTIYF. In DNA, the CDR3 is TGTGCCAGCAGTCCTCGGACAGGGACTGGAAACACCATATATTTT.

This clonotype appeared a few times. In DNA form, the CDR3 reads TGCAGCTGGGTCGGGGGGGAGGTCCCTCTCAATGAGCAGTTCTTC. It yields the protein CSWVGGEVPLNEQFF. The chain uses TRBV29-1 and TRBJ2-1, with 8 bases that match TRBD2. The germline CDR1 and CDR2 sequences are SQVTM and ANQGSEA. Trimming cost V 8 bases and J 6 bases; bases outside gene matches: 15. The CDR3 sequence is 15 residues long.

This clonotype was seen a few times. V and J are TRBV19 and TRBJ1-1; D is uncertain. Trimming pared 8 bases from V and 4 bases from J, leaving 11 bases between. The CDR3 consists of 12 residues. Germline V gene sequence: CDR1 LNHDA, CDR2 SQIVND (reference sequence). The CDR3 DNA is TGTGCCAGTCGTGCGGGGATCACTGAAGCTTTCTTT. As protein: CASRAGITEAFF.

This clonotype has a count of ten or more. The rearrangement joins TRBV29-1 to TRBJ1-1; weak D call: TRBD1 (6 bases). The CDR3 has 12 amino acids. V was trimmed by 5 bases and J by 4 bases, leaving 11 bases between them. Germline-derived CDR1 and CDR2 are SQVTM and ANQGSEA. CDR3: CSVLQGGTEAFF. CDR3 coding DNA: TGCAGCGTTTTACAGGGAGGCACTGAAGCTTTCTTT.

To note about this clonotype: A much larger clone is a single base away; this may be a read error. This chain uses TRBV5-5 with TRBJ2-1, with no clear D. Germline CDR1 reads SGHKS; CDR2 reads YYEKEE (reference sequence). CDR3 length: 14 amino acids. Trimming removed 4 bases from V and 8 bases from J, with 16 bases in between. As DNA, the CDR3 is TGTGCCAGCAGCCAAGCACCCCATGAAGATGAGCAGTTCTTC. Its protein product is CASSQAPHEDEQFF.

This clonotype has more than one count but fewer than ten. The CDR3 coding sequence is TGCAGTGCTAGAGCGGGACAACGCCTTAATCAGCCCCAGCATTTT. It codes for CSARAGQRLNQPQHF. This chain joins TRBV20-1 and TRBJ1-5; tentatively, D is TRBD1 (6 bases). CDR3 length: 15 amino acids. Per germline, CDR1 DFQATT and CDR2 SNEGSKA (reference sequence). V lost 1 base and J lost 4, with 14 bases in between.